This TCR beta chain was recovered during a study of beta chain features in type 1 diabetes. General study results and limits: Reduced insertions and increased deletions marked VDJ junctions in type 1 diabetes patients. In every one of the four CD4+ subsets, TCRB CDR3s were moderately but significantly shorter in Type 1 diabetes patients.

The entirety of the isolated RNA underwent reverse transcription, so expressed TCRB transcripts were sequenced. Clones were sequenced by immunoSEQ multiplex PCR, and TCRdb holds only the in-frame ones, with some missing. This sample carries over 650,000 clones, around 15% of them seen once, and the ten largest clones take roughly 0.04%. Purity (above 98%) was reached by all sorted populations. Of note for this clone: Its antigen is not known.

What was sequenced was naive CD4+ T cells from blood. The receptor was derived from a man between 18 and 29 years old with type 1 diabetes.

CDR3 sequence reads: CASSRRDEYYGYTF. CDR3 DNA: TGTGCCAGTAGTCGGCGGGACGAATACTATGGCTACACCTTC. The chain has TRBV19 and TRBJ1-2; a possible D gene is TRBD1 (5 bases). This CDR3 region has 14 residues. Per germline, CDR1 LNHDA and CDR2 SQIVND (reference sequence). V gave up 5 bases and J gave up 3 bases, with 13 bases separating them. Drawing the rest from reference TRBV19 and TRBJ1-2, the complete variable domain is DGGITQSPKYLFRKEGQNVTLSCEQNLNHDAMYWYRQDPGQGLRLIYYSQIVNDFQKGDIAEGYSVSREKKESFPLTVTSAQKNPTAFYLCASSRRDEYYGYTFGSGTRLTVV.